This note documents a single T cell receptor beta chain sequence. Its antigen is currently unknown. V was shortened by 5 bases and J by 3 bases, with 11 bases between the two germline ends. This CDR3 spans 14 amino acids. From germline, CDR1 is SGHRS and CDR2 YFSETQ. These data belong to a study of identical twins. Overall study results and limits: Rather than following the same donors, the conclusions depended on cross-sectional statistical analysis.

TCRdb independently ran MiXCR on the 5' RACE reads; one entry per CDR3 protein. The profile shows about 240,000 distinct CDR3 sequences, over 9.5% of them singletons. The specimen was memory T cells sorted from blood. The rearrangement uses TRBV5-1 and TRBJ1-4; D call uncertain. The TCR originated in a man aged 50 to 59 in good health. CDR3 bases: TGCGCCAGCAGGGAGGGTACACCTAATGAAAAACTGTTTTTT. This sequence encodes CASREGTPNEKLFF.